A selection of T cell receptor beta chains follows, all from one sample in a study of control samples from healthy donors and cancer patients. Assay used: immunoSEQ multiplex PCR; TCRdb lists only in-frame clones, some missing. The profile shows 45,000 to 70,000 clones, about 91% of them singletons. The sequencing sample was made of PBMCs. The source of these receptors is a man younger than 40 with colorectal cancer. Both conserved end residues are part of each CDR3. The D gene is left open where the match is weak.

CDR3aa	CDR3nt	d_gene	len	v_gene	j_gene
CASSIGGREYDTDTQYF	TGTGCCAGTAGTATAGGTGGCAGGGAATACGACACAGATACGCAGTATTTT	-	17	TRBV19	TRBJ2-3
CASSQLTTRGGYGYTF	TGCGCCAGCAGCCAACTTACTACCAGGGGCGGCTATGGCTACACCTTC	-	16	TRBV4-1	TRBJ1-2
CARSGDNPNYGYTF	TGTGCCAGAAGCGGGGACAATCCTAACTATGGCTACACCTTC	-	14	TRBV5-3	TRBJ1-2
CASSLRGRNTGELFF	TGTGCCAGCAGTTTGAGGGGACGAAACACCGGGGAGCTGTTTTTT	-	15	TRBV28	TRBJ2-2
CASSFNQAANTEAFF	TGCGCCAGCAGCTTTAACCAGGCCGCGAACACTGAAGCTTTCTTT	-	15	TRBV5-1	TRBJ1-1
CASSPGHSYEQYF	TGTGCCAGCAGCCCCGGACACTCCTACGAGCAGTACTTC	-	13	TRBV7-2	TRBJ2-7
CASSFLGTYEQYF	TGTGCCAGCAGCTTTCTGGGGACCTACGAGCAGTACTTC	-	13	TRBV5-6	TRBJ2-7
CAIKSTMGYLAGFGDEQFF	TGTGCCATCAAGAGCACAATGGGGTACTTAGCGGGGTTCGGCGATGAGCAGTTCTTC	TRBD2	19	TRBV10-3	TRBJ2-1
CASSVAPETFEYGYTF	TGTGCCAGCAGCGTAGCCCCGGAGACCTTCGAATATGGCTACACCTTC	-	16	TRBV9	TRBJ1-2
CASSQDGSETQYF	TGCGCCAGCAGCCAAGATGGATCCGAGACCCAGTACTTC	-	13	TRBV4-3	TRBJ2-5
CASSFDGSSYNEQFF	TGTGCCAGCAGCTTTGACGGTAGCTCCTACAATGAGCAGTTCTTC	-	15	TRBV5-4	TRBJ2-1
CASSFGSRSNQPQHF	TGTGCCAGCAGCTTTGGTAGCAGGAGCAATCAGCCCCAGCATTTT	-	15	TRBV7-2	TRBJ1-5
CASSQEAGTGNTIYF	TGTGCCAGCAGCCAAGAGGCAGGGACTGGAAACACCATATATTTT	-	15	TRBV3-1/TRBV3-2	TRBJ1-3
CASSIGGGYTF	TGTGCCAGTAGTATCGGGGGAGGCTACACCTTC	-	11	TRBV19	TRBJ1-2
CASSLAGTGDFTF	TGTGCCAGCAGCTTAGCCGGGACAGGGGATTTCACCTTC	TRBD1	13	TRBV5-4	TRBJ1-2
CSVGPDPTGGELFF	TGCAGCGTGGGCCCCGATCCGACCGGCGGGGAGCTGTTTTTT	-	14	TRBV29-1	TRBJ2-2
CASSPWSGGSYNEQFF	TGTGCCAGCAGCCCTTGGTCTGGGGGCTCCTACAATGAGCAGTTCTTC	-	16	TRBV9	TRBJ2-1
CASSSRRNTLLLEQYF	TGTGCCAGCAGCTCGCGGAGGAACACCCTTCTCCTCGAGCAGTACTTC	-	16	TRBV5-4	TRBJ2-7
CASSQVPNYGYTF	TGCGCCAGCAGCCAAGTTCCGAACTATGGCTACACCTTC	-	13	TRBV4-3	TRBJ1-2
CASSLNWDRGTYEQYF	TGTGCCAGCAGCTTAAATTGGGACAGAGGAACCTACGAGCAGTACTTC	TRBD1	16	TRBV11-2	TRBJ2-7
CASSQQGVGNTIYF	TGTGCCAGCAGCCAACAGGGGGTCGGAAACACCATATATTTT	TRBD1	14	TRBV7-9	TRBJ1-3
CASRHLTGGTEAFF	TGTGCCAGCAGACATCTTACAGGGGGAACTGAAGCTTTCTTT	TRBD1	14	TRBV5-8	TRBJ1-1
CASSQDRRQYNEQFF	TGTGCCAGCAGCCAAGATAGGAGACAGTACAATGAGCAGTTCTTC	-	15	TRBV4-2	TRBJ2-1
CASSLVQGVHEQFF	TGTGCCAGCAGCTTAGTACAGGGGGTCCATGAGCAGTTCTTC	TRBD1	14	TRBV7-2	TRBJ2-1
CASRHYRVVTGELFF	TGTGCCAGCAGACATTACAGGGTTGTCACCGGGGAGCTGTTTTTT	-	15	TRBV5-6	TRBJ2-2
CASSEEGGGPRTDTQYF	TGTGCCAGCAGTGAGGAGGGCGGGGGACCCCGCACAGATACGCAGTATTTT	TRBD2	17	TRBV6-1	TRBJ2-3
CASSSDSATQPQHF	TGTGCCAGTAGTTCGGACTCCGCCACTCAGCCCCAGCATTTT	-	14	TRBV19	TRBJ1-5
CASSSVEGHYTF	TGTGCCAGCAGCTCAGTGGAAGGGCACTACACCTTC	-	12	TRBV7-2	TRBJ1-2
CASSRYTLPQGNEQFF	TGTGCCAGCAGCCGTTATACTCTACCACAGGGGAATGAGCAGTTCTTC	TRBD1	16	TRBV7-6	TRBJ2-1
CASSSRAGDDTGELFF	TGTGCCAGCAGCTCGCGGGCAGGGGACGATACTGGGGAGCTGTTTTTT	-	16	TRBV7-2	TRBJ2-2
CASSDSSSYNEQFF	TGTGCCAGCAGCGACTCGAGCTCCTACAATGAGCAGTTCTTC	-	14	TRBV27	TRBJ2-1
CASSDAGRGYGYTF	TGTGCCAGCAGTGACGCAGGGAGGGGGTATGGCTACACCTTC	-	14	TRBV6-1	TRBJ1-2
CASSWGNEQFF	TGTGCCAGCAGTTGGGGCAATGAGCAGTTCTTC	-	11	TRBV12-3/TRBV12-4	TRBJ2-1
CASSLEVVSGGSTDTQYF	TGTGCCAGCAGCTTAGAAGTTGTTAGCGGGGGGAGCACAGATACGCAGTATTTT	TRBD2	18	TRBV7-2	TRBJ2-3
CASSSDWERKETQYF	TGTGCCAGCAGCTCGGACTGGGAAAGGAAAGAGACCCAGTACTTC	-	15	TRBV5-6	TRBJ2-5
CASSLGGRGMYF	TGTGCCAGCAGCTTGGGTGGGCGGGGGATGTATTTT	TRBD2	12	TRBV5-6	TRBJ2-3
CASSESGTGIGQYF	TGCGCCAGCAGCGAGTCCGGGACAGGGATTGGCCAGTACTTC	TRBD1	14	TRBV10-1	TRBJ2-5
CASSITGGIQETQYF	TGTGCCAGTAGTATTACAGGGGGTATCCAAGAGACCCAGTACTTC	TRBD1	15	TRBV19	TRBJ2-5
CASSYDSPRIYGYTF	TGTGCCAGCAGTTACGACAGCCCGAGGATTTATGGCTACACCTTC	-	15	TRBV6-5	TRBJ1-2
CASSLGPGEDTIYF	TGTGCCAGCAGCTTGGGTCCAGGAGAAGACACCATATATTTT	-	14	TRBV5-5	TRBJ1-3
CAIRTSGPRGNEQFF	TGTGCCATCCGGACTAGCGGGCCCCGAGGCAATGAGCAGTTCTTC	TRBD2	15	TRBV6-6	TRBJ2-1
CASSYGTGGSYNEQFF	TGTGCCAGCAGCTATGGGACGGGGGGCTCCTACAATGAGCAGTTCTTC	TRBD2	16	TRBV13	TRBJ2-1
CASSLGSATDTQYF	TGTGCCAGCAGCTTAGGTAGCGCGACGGATACGCAGTATTTT	-	14	TRBV11-2	TRBJ2-3
CSVPGARPYEQYF	TGCAGCGTTCCAGGGGCGCGTCCTTACGAGCAGTACTTC	-	13	TRBV29-1	TRBJ2-7
CASSNPGRQYGYTF	TGTGCCAGCAGCAACCCGGGGCGGCAATATGGCTACACCTTC	-	14	TRBV2	TRBJ1-2
CASSYSKGDSNADTQYF	TGTGCCAGCAGTTACTCGAAGGGGGACTCCAACGCAGATACGCAGTATTTT	-	17	TRBV6-2/TRBV6-3	TRBJ2-3
CASRRQGENGYTF	TGTGCCAGCAGGCGACAGGGCGAGAATGGCTACACCTTC	TRBD1	13	TRBV7-9	TRBJ1-2